This TCR beta chain derives from a study of graft-versus-host responses after intestinal transplantation. Study overall: Multivisceral, liver-intestinal, or isolated intestinal transplants were performed in recipients. Each patient got anti-thymocyte globulin induction, then tacrolimus and steroids for two to four years.

Generated by immunoSEQ multiplex PCR, the TCRdb table keeps only in-frame clones and is missing some. The sample holds 11,000 to 15,000 clones, under 85% seen once. Study outcomes and limitations: Marrow from the recipient contained GvH clones, some of which had appeared first in ileum or blood. Graft-donor T cell macrochimerism in patients accompanied high graft-versus-host to host-versus-graft clonal ratios in allografts.

Intraepithelial lymphocytes and lamina propria lymphocytes were released through processing of graft tissue. With respect to this clone: No antigen is known for it.

The sequenced sample was ileum tissue, obtained 27 days after intestinal transplant. This sequence originates from a human patient who received an intestinal transplant, so some T cells may come from the graft donor.

The CDR3 loop is CASSASGGGYGYTF. The CDR3 DNA is TGTGCCAGCAGCGCGAGCGGGGGAGGCTATGGCTACACCTTC. The chain carries TRBV6-6 and TRBJ1-2, with a possible D match to TRBD1 (5 bases). This CDR3 comprises 14 residues. Germline CDR1 and CDR2: MNHNY and SVGAGI (reference sequence). Trimming removed 6 bases from V and 4 bases from J, with 15 bases in between.